A selection of T cell receptor beta chains follows, all from one sample in a study of CD8+ T cells in alopecia areata. Profiled with immunoSEQ multiplex PCR; TCRdb holds only in-frame clones, not every one. Of over 100,000 clones in the sample, less than 75% were seen once. The source was CD8+ T cells sorted from blood, collected at week 24, from a patient treated with tofacitinib. The receptors shown here come from a human donor with alopecia areata. CDR3s include the opening cysteine and the closing phenylalanine or tryptophan. D genes are given only for firm matches. Rows may omit the clone size; those that give it use once, few, many or a size class.

j_gene,d_gene,v_gene,abundance,CDR3nt,CDR3aa
TRBJ2-7,-,TRBV6-5,few,TGTGCCAGCAGTTACTCGGCAGGGGTGATCCTCCACGAGCAGTACTTC,CASSYSAGVILHEQYF
TRBJ1-2,-,TRBV10-2,-,TGCGCCACCCTTCGGGACTTTTTCTATGGCTACACCTTC,CATLRDFFYGYTF
TRBJ2-2,-,TRBV10-3,-,TGTGCCATCAGGCAGATCACCGGGGAGCTGTTTTTT,CAIRQITGELFF
TRBJ2-2,TRBD2,TRBV6-5,-,TGTGCCAGCGCAGTACTAGCGGGGGACACCGGGGAGCTGTTTTTT,CASAVLAGDTGELFF
TRBJ1-2,-,TRBV9,-,TGTGCCAGCAGCTCCACGACAGCTAACTATGGCTACACCTTC,CASSSTTANYGYTF
TRBJ2-3,TRBD1,TRBV6-6,few,TGTGCCAGCAGTTACCCCCGGGACAGGCCCACAGATACGCAGTATTTT,CASSYPRDRPTDTQYF
TRBJ2-7,TRBD1,TRBV27,-,TGTGCCAGCAGTTCGCTCGGGACAGGGGGCCCTGGGGAGCAGTACTTC,CASSSLGTGGPGEQYF
TRBJ1-2,TRBD1,TRBV2,few,TGTGCCAGTCCATCCGCCGGGGCAGGGGGTTCCTACACCTTC,CASPSAGAGGSYTF
TRBJ2-5,TRBD2,TRBV29-1,-,TGCAGCGTTGAAGATCTAGCGGGGGGGCCGAGGGAGACCCAGTACTTC,CSVEDLAGGPRETQYF
TRBJ1-2,-,TRBV30,few,TGTGCCTGGAGTGCTCTACGGTTAGGCAACTATGGCTACACCTTC,CAWSALRLGNYGYTF
TRBJ1-5,-,TRBV27,-,TGTGCCAGTACCGGGACTTGGGGCAATCAGCCCCAGCATTTT,CASTGTWGNQPQHF
TRBJ1-2,-,TRBV7-9,-,TGTGCCAGCAGCTTCTCCGGAGATTTCTATGGCTACACCTTC,CASSFSGDFYGYTF
TRBJ1-2,TRBD1,TRBV5-6,-,TGTGCCAGCAGCGGGGGGACAGGAGCTAACTATGGCTACACCTTC,CASSGGTGANYGYTF
TRBJ1-1,-,TRBV18,-,TGTGCCAGCTCACCACCTAGGAAGAACACTGAAGCTTTCTTT,CASSPPRKNTEAFF
TRBJ1-1,-,TRBV11-2,-,TGTGCCAGCAGCCCGCTTCCGGGGGCTGACACTGAAGCTTTCTTT,CASSPLPGADTEAFF
TRBJ1-1,-,TRBV27,-,TGTGCCAGCAGTTTATTTCCGGGGAGGACTGAAGCTTTCTTT,CASSLFPGRTEAFF
TRBJ1-5,-,TRBV7-9,once,TGTGCCAGCAGCTTAGGGGTCGGTCAGCCCCAGCATTTT,CASSLGVGQPQHF
TRBJ2-5,-,TRBV6-5,-,TGTGCCAGCACCGTAACAGGGCAAGAGACCCAGTACTTC,CASTVTGQETQYF
TRBJ2-1,-,TRBV13,once,TGTGCCAGCAGCTTAGGACGGGACTGGGGCTCCTACAATGAGCAGTTCTTC,CASSLGRDWGSYNEQFF
TRBJ2-3,TRBD2,TRBV30,-,TGTGCCTGGAGTGTGATGGCGGGGGGGCGGAATACGCAGTATTTT,CAWSVMAGGRNTQYF
TRBJ1-2,TRBD1,TRBV7-9,-,TGTGCCAGCAGCTTGGGGACAGATTCCCTCTATGGCTACACCTTC,CASSLGTDSLYGYTF
TRBJ2-5,-,TRBV19,-,TGTGCCAGTAGTATAGATCTCGAGCAGGCCCAGTACTTC,CASSIDLEQAQYF
TRBJ1-4,-,TRBV4-1,-,TGCGCCAGCAGCCAAGGATATACCGGGACCGAGGGTGAAAAACTGTTTTTT,CASSQGYTGTEGEKLFF
TRBJ1-2,TRBD1,TRBV4-1,few,TGCGCCAGCAGCCCCAGGGGGCACGGCTACACCTTC,CASSPRGHGYTF
TRBJ1-1,TRBD1,TRBV5-6,-,TGTGCCAGCAGGAGACAGGGAAGTCCCTATGAAGCTTTCTTT,CASRRQGSPYEAFF
TRBJ1-1,-,TRBV30,-,TGTGCCTGGAACGAGGGCGCTGAAGCTTTCTTT,CAWNEGAEAFF
TRBJ2-3,TRBD2,TRBV7-2,-,TGTGCCAGCAGCTTACTAGCGGGGGGGCCAGATACGCAGTATTTT,CASSLLAGGPDTQYF
TRBJ1-6,-,TRBV7-6,few,TGTGCCAGCAGCTTACAGGATTCACCCCTCCACTTT,CASSLQDSPLHF
TRBJ2-1,TRBD2,TRBV5-1,few,TGCGCCAGCAGCCATTCGTTAGCGGGGGGGCGTAATGAGCAGTTCTTC,CASSHSLAGGRNEQFF
TRBJ1-2,TRBD1,TRBV14,-,TGTGCCAGCAGCCCCGGACAGGGTTTGGGGCCTTATGGCTACACCTTC,CASSPGQGLGPYGYTF
TRBJ1-1,TRBD1,TRBV7-3,-,TGTGCCAGCAGCTTAGGGCAGGGGGCACGGACTGAAGCTTTCTTT,CASSLGQGARTEAFF
TRBJ1-2,-,TRBV29-1,-,TGCAGCGTTGAAGGTTGGGCGAGCTATGGCTACACCTTC,CSVEGWASYGYTF
TRBJ2-3,-,TRBV7-2,many,TGTGCCACCGGACTCCCTCCAGATACGCAGTATTTT,CATGLPPDTQYF
TRBJ2-2,TRBD1,TRBV19,few,TGTGCCAGTAGTCTAACAGGGGGCACCGGGGAGCTGTTTTTT,CASSLTGGTGELFF
TRBJ2-2,-,TRBV30,-,TGTGCCTGGACCCCATCGGGAGGGGAGCTGTTTTTT,CAWTPSGGELFF
TRBJ2-3,TRBD2,TRBV5-4,-,TGTGCCAGCAGCGGGCTTGGTAGCGGGGGGTCAGATACGCAGTATTTT,CASSGLGSGGSDTQYF
TRBJ2-2,TRBD2,TRBV11-2,-,TGTGCCAGCACTGTAGCGGGGGGAGGCACCGGGGAGCTGTTTTTT,CASTVAGGGTGELFF
TRBJ2-1,-,TRBV5-6,-,TGTGCCAGCAGCTTGGAGACTACACCGTACAATGAGCAGTTCTTC,CASSLETTPYNEQFF
TRBJ2-1,-,TRBV7-9,-,TGTGCCAGCAGCTCCCTTTGGGAGAGCTCCTACAATGAGCAGTTCTTC,CASSSLWESSYNEQFF
TRBJ1-4,TRBD1,TRBV11-2,many,TGTGCCAGCAGTCACGGGACAGGGAAAAATGAAAAACTGTTTTTT,CASSHGTGKNEKLFF
TRBJ1-1,-,TRBV4-1,few,TGCGCCAGCAGCCAAGAGCCCAGGGGGAACACTGAAGCTTTCTTT,CASSQEPRGNTEAFF
TRBJ2-5,-,TRBV5-8,-,TGTGCCAGCAGCTTGGACAGGGAAGAGACCCAGTACTTC,CASSLDREETQYF
TRBJ1-1,-,TRBV30,once,TGTGCCTGGAGCCCAGTGGGCACTGAAGCTTTCTTT,CAWSPVGTEAFF
TRBJ1-2,-,TRBV27,-,TGTGCCAGCAGTTTATATGGGGTATATGGCTACACCTTC,CASSLYGVYGYTF
TRBJ2-3,-,TRBV30,-,TGTGCCTGGAGGTGGGGAGTGAGCACAGATACGCAGTATTTT,CAWRWGVSTDTQYF
TRBJ1-2,TRBD1,TRBV29-1,-,TGCAGCGATCCAAAGAGACAGGGGGCGTTCACAGTGGCTAACTATGGCTACACCTTC,CSDPKRQGAFTVANYGYTF
TRBJ2-7,-,TRBV18,few,TGTGCCAGCTCACCACTCCAGGGCGATCAGCAGTACTTC,CASSPLQGDQQYF